This T cell receptor beta chain was captured by sequencing in a study of synovial regulatory T cells in juvenile arthritis. The study, taken as a whole, reports: Compared with other blood Treg cells, inflammation-associated Treg cells had reduced TCR diversity. iaTreg cells shared more CDR3 sequences with synovial Tregs than other blood Tregs did.

This CDR3 comprises 13 residues. No DNA was logged. Germline V lookup: CDR1 GTSNPN, CDR2 SVGIG (reference sequence). Patients were aged median approximately 10 years with disease lasting median roughly seven years. Only in-frame clones appear in the TCRdb table, and some are missing; sequencing was by immunoSEQ multiplex PCR. This sample's clone table lists some 9,800 clones. Worth noting for this clone: The antigen remains unidentified.

The V gene is TRBV30, the J gene TRBJ1-1. Source material: Treg cells from blood. Subset defined: remaining (HLA-DR-negative) circulating blood Treg cells. This TCR was sampled from a donor aged 2-35 years with juvenile idiopathic arthritis. The CDR3: CAWRSVWNTEAFF.